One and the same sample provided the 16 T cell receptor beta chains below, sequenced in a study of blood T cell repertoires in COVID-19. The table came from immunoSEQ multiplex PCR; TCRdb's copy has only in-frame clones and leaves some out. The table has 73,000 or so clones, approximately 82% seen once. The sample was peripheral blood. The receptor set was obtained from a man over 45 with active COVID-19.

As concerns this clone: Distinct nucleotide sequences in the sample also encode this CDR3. In DNA form, the CDR3 reads TGCGCCAGCAGCTTGGGCGGGCAAGAGACCCAGTACTTC. It yields the protein CASSLGGQETQYF. The chain recombines TRBV5-1 with TRBJ2-5; D perhaps matches TRBD2 (5 bases). The length of the CDR3 is 13 residues. Germline CDR1 and CDR2: SGHRS and YFSETQ. Trimming left V 0 bases short and J 2 bases short, with 5 bases between.

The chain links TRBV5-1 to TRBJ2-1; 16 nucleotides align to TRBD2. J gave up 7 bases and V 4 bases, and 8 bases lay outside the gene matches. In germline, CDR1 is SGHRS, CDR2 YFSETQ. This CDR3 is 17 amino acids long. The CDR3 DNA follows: TGCGCCAGCAGCCTTCCGGGACTAGCGGGGGGGCAAAATGAGCAGTTCTTC. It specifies CASSLPGLAGGQNEQFF.

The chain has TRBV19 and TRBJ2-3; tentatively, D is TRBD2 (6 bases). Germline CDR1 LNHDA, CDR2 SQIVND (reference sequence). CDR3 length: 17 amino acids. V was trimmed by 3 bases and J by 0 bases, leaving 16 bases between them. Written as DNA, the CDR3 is TGTGCCAGTAGTATTGGATTCTGGGGGGAAAGCACAGATACGCAGTATTTT. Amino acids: CASSIGFWGESTDTQYF.

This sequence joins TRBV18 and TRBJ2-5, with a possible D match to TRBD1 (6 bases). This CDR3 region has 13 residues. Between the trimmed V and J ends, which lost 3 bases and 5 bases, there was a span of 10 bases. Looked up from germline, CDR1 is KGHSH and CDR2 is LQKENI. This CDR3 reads CASSPDSLETQYF. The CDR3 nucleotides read TGTGCCAGCTCACCGGACAGTTTGGAGACCCAGTACTTC.

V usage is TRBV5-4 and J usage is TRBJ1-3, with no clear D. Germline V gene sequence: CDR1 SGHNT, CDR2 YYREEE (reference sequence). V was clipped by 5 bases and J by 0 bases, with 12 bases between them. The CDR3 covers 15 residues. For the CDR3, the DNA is TGTGCCAGCAGTGATGGGCCCAACTCTGGAAACACCATATATTTT. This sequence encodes CASSDGPNSGNTIYF.

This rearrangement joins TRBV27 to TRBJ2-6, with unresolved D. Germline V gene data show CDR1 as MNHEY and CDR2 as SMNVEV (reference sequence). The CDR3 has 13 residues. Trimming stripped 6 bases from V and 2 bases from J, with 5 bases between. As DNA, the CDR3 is TGTGCCAGCAGGGAGCCTGGGGCCAACGTCCTGACTTTC. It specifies CASREPGANVLTF.

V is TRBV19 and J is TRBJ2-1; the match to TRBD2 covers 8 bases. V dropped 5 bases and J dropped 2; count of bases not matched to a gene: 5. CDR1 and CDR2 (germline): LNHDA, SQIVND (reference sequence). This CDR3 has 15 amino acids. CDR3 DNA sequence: TGTGCCAGTAGTGTTAGCGGGGAAGCCTACAATGAGCAGTTCTTC. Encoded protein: CASSVSGEAYNEQFF.

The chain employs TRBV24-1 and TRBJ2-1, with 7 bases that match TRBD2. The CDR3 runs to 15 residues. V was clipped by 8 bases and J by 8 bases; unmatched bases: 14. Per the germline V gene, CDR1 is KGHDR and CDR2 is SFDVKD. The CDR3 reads CATTEGSGIGDEQFF. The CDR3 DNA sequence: TGTGCCACCACCGAGGGGAGCGGGATAGGGGATGAGCAGTTCTTC.

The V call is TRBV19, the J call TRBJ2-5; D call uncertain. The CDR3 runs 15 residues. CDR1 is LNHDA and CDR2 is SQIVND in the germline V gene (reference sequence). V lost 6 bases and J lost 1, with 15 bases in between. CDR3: CASSSWMTFQETQYF. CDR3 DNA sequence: TGTGCCAGTAGCTCGTGGATGACATTCCAAGAGACCCAGTACTTC.

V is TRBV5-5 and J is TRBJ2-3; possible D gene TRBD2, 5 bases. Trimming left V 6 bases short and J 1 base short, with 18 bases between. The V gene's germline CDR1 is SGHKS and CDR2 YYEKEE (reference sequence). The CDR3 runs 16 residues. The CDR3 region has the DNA TGTGCCAGCAACAAGGAACCGGGATATGGCACAGATACGCAGTATTTT. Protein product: CASNKEPGYGTDTQYF.

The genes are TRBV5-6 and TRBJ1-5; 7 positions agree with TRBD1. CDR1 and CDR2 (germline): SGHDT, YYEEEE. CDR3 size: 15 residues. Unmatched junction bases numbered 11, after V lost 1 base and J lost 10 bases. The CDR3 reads CASSLFRAGGGPQHF. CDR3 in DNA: TGTGCCAGCAGCTTGTTCAGGGCAGGGGGTGGCCCCCAGCATTTT.

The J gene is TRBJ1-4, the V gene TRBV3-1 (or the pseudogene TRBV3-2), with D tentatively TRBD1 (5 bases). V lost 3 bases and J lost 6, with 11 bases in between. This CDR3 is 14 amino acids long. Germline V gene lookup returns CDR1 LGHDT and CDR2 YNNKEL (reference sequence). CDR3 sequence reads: CASSQLGLDEKLFF. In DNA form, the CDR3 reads TGTGCCAGCAGCCAGCTGGGGCTGGATGAAAAACTGTTTTTT.

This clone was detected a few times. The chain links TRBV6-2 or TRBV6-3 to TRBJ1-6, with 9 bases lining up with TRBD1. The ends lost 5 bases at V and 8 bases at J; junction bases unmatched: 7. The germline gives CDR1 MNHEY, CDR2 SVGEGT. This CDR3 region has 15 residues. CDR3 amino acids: CASSPHRDRDSPLHF. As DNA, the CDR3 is TGTGCCAGCAGTCCACACCGGGACAGGGATTCACCCCTCCACTTT.

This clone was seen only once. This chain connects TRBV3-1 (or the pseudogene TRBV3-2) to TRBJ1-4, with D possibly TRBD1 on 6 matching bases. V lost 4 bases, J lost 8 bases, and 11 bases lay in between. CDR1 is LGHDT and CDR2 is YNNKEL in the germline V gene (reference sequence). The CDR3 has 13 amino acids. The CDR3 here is CASSLKGGEKLFF. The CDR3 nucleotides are TGTGCCAGCAGCCTGAAGGGGGGGGAAAAACTGTTTTTT.

CDR3 amino acids: CASSRQPSGGQETQYF. The DNA of the CDR3 is TGTGCCAGCAGCCGCCAACCTAGCGGGGGCCAAGAGACCCAGTACTTC. The chain carries TRBV4-2 and TRBJ2-5; 10 nucleotides line up with TRBD2. The germline V gene encodes CDR1 LGHNA and CDR2 YNFKEQ. CDR3 length: 16 amino acids. The V gene end was trimmed by 4 bases and the J gene end by 1 base; junction bases not matched to a gene: 6.

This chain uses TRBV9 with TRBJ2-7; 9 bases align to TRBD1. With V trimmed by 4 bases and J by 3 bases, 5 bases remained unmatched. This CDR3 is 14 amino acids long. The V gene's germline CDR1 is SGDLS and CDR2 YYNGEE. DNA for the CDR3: TGTGCCAGCAGCAGACCGGGACAGGGCTACGAGCAGTACTTC. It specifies CASSRPGQGYEQYF.